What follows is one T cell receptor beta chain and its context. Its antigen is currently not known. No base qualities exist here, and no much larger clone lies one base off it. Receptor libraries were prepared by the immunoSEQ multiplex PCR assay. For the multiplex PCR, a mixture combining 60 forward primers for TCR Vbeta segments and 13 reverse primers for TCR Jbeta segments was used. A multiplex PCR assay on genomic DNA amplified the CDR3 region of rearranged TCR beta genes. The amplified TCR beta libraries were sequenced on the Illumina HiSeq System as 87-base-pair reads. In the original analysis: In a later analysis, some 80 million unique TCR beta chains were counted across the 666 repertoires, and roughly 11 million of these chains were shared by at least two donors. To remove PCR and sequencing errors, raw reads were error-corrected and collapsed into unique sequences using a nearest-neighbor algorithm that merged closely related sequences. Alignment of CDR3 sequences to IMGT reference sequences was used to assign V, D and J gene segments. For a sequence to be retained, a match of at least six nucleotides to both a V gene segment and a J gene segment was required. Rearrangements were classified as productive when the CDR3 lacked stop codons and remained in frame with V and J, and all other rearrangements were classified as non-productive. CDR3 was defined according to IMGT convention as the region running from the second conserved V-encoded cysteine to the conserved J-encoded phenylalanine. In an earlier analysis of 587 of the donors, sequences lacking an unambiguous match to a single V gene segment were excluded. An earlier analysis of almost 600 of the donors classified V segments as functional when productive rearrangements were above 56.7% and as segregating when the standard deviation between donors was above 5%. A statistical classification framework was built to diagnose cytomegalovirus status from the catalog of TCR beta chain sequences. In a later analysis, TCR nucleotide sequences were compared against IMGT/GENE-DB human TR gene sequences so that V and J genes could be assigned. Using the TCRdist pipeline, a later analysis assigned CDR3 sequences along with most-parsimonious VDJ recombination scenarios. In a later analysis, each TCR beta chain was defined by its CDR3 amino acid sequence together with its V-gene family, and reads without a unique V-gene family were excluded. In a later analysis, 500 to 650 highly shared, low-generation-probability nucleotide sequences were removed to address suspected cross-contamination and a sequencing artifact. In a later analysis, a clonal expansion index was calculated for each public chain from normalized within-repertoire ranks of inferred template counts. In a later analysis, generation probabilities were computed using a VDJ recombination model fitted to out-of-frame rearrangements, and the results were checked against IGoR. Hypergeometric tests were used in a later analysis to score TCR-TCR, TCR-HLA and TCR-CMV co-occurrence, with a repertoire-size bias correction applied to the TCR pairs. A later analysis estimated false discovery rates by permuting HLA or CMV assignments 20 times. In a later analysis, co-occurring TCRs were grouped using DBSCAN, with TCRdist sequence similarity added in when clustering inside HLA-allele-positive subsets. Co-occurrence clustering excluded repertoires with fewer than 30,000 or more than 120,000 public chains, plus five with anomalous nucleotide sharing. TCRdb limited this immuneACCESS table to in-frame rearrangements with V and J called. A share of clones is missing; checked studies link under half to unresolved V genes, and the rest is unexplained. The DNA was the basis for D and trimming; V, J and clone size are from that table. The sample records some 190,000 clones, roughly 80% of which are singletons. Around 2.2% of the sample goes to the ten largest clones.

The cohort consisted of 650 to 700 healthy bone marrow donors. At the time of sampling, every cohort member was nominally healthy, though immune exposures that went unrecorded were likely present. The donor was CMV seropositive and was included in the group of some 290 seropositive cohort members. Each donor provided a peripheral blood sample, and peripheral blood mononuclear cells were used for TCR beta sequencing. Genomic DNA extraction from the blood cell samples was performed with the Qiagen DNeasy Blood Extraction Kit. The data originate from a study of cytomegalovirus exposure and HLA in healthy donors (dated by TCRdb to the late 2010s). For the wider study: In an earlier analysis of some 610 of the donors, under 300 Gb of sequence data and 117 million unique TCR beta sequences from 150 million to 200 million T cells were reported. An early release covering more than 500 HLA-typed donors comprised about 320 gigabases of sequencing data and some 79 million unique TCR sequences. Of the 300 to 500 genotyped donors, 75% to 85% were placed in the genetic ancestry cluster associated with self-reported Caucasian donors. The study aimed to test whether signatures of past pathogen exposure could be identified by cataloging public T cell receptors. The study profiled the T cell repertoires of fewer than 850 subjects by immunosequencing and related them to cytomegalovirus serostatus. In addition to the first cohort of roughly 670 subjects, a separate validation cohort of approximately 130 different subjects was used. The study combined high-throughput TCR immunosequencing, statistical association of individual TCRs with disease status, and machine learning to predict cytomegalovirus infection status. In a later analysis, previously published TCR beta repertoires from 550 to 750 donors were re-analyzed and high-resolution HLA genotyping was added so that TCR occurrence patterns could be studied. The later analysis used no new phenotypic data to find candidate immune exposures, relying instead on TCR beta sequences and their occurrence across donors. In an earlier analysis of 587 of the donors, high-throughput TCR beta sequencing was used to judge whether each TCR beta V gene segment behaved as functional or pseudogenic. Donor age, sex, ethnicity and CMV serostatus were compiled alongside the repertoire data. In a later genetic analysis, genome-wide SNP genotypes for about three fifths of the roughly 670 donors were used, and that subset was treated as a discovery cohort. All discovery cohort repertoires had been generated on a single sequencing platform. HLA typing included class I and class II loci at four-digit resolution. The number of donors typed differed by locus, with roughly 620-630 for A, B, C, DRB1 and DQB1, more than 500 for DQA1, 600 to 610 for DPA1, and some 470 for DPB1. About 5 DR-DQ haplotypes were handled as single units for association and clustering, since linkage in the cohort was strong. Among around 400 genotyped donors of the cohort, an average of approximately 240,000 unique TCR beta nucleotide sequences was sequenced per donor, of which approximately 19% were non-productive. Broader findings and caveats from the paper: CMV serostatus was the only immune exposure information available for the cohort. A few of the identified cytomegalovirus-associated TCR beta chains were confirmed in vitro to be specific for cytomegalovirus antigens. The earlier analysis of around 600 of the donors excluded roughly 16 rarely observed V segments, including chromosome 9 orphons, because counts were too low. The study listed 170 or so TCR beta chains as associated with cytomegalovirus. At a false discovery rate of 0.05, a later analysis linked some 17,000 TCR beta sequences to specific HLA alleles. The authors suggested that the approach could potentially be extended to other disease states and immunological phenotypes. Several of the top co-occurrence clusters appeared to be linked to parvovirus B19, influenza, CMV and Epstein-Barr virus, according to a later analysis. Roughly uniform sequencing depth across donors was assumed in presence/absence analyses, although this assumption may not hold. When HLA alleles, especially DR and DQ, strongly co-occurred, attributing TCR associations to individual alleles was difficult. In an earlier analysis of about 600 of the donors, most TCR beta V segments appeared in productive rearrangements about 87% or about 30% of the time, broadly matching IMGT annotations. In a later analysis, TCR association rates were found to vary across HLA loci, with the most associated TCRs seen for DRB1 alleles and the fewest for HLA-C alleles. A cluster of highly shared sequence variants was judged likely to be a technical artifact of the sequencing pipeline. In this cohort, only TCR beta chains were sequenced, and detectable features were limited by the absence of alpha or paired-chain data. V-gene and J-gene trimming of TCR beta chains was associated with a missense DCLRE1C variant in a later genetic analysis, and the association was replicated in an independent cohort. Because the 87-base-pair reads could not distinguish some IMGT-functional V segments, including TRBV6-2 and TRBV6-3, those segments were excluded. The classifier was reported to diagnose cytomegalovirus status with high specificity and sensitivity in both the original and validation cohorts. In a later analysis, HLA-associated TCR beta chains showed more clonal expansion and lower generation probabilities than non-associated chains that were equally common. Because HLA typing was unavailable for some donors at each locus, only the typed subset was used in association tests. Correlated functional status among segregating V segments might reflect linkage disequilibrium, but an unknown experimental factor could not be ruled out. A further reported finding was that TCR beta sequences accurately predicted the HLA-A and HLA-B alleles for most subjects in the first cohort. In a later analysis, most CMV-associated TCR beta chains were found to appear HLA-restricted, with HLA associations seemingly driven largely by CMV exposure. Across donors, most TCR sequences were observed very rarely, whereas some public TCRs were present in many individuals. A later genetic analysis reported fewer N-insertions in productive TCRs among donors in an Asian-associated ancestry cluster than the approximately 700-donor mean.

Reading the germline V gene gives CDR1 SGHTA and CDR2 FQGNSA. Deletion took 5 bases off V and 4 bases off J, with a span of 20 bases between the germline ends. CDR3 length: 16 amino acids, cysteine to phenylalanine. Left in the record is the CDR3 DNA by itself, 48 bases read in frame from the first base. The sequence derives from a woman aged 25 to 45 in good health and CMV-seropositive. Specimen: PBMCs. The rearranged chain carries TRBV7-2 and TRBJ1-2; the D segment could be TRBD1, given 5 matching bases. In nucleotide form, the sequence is TGTGCCAGCAGCCGTCTCCGGGGGAGTGGAGGCTATGGCTACACCTTC. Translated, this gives CASSRLRGSGGYGYTF.